This T cell receptor (beta chain) stems from a study of tumor-infiltrating lymphocytes in localized non-small cell lung cancer. Study context: Several tumor histologies, both smoking statuses, and some post-neoadjuvant chemotherapy samples were included. Tumor tissue and non-adjacent uninvolved lung came from each patient. Study-level points and caveats: T-cell fraction did not differ between immunotypes IM1 and IM2. Different pieces of the same tissue went to different assays, confounding technical variation with intratumor heterogeneity.

As regards this clone: The antigen is not known.

This CDR3 is 15 amino acids long. The germline gives CDR1 SGHRS, CDR2 YFSETQ. Trimming removed 4 bases from V and 4 bases from J, with 17 bases in between. The data were produced by immunoSEQ multiplex PCR, yet TCRdb's version contains in-frame clones alone and is incomplete. The sample gives around 24,000 clones, 50% to 70% of which show up once; more than 5% is in the top ten. Sequencing used lung tumor tissue. This clonotype was sampled from a human donor with non-small cell lung cancer. The chain employs TRBV5-1 and TRBJ1-2, with D maybe TRBD1 (6 bases). CDR3 residues: CASSPERDIVYGYTF. The CDR3 DNA reads TGCGCCAGCAGCCCCGAGCGGGACATAGTCTATGGCTACACCTTC.